Ten or more counts support the clone carrying this TCR beta chain. The source of the sample is a study of regulatory T cells in long-lasting Graves disease. Time point in this sample: newly diagnosed GD, antithyroid drugs for less than 3 months. PBMC-derived RNA was used for the TCR library. Researchers made TCR beta libraries by using iRepertoire HTBI primers and running Arm-PCR on CDR3 regions. TCRdb re-called the multiplex PCR reads with MiXCR, one entry per CDR3 protein. The sample holds some 250,000 distinct CDR3 sequences, 20% seen once. The CDR3 is 16 residues long. Germline V gene data show CDR1 as DFQATT and CDR2 as SNEGSKA (reference sequence). The V gene end was trimmed by 6 bases and the J gene end by 9 bases; junction bases not matched to a gene: 19.

The chain has TRBV20-1 and TRBJ2-1; TRBD1 agrees at 8 bases. The sample consisted of peripheral blood mononuclear cells (PBMCs), taken at new diagnosis, from a patient treated with antithyroid drugs. The sequence was collected from a female donor with Graves disease. The CDR3 sequence: CSAIRWSGGQGGEQFF. The CDR3 nucleotides read TGCAGTGCAATCAGGTGGTCCGGAGGACAGGGTGGTGAGCAGTTCTTC.